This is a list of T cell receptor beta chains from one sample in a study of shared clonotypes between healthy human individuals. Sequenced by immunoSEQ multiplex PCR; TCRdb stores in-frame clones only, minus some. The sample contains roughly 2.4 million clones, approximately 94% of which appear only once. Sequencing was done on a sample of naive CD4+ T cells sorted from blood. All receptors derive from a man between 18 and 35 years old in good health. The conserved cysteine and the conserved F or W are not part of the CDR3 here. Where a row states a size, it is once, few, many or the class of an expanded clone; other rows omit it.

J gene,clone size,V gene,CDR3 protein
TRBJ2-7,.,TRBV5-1,ASSVSGPPSSYEQY
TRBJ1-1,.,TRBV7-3,ASSGPNTEAF
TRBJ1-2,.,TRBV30,ALTGYYGYT
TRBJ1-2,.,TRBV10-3,AISGQGTLYGYT
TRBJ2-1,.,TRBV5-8,ASSLSGSPYNEQF
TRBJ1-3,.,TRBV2,ASNVGGRSSGNTIY
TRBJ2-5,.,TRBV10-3,AIRPGSTPGAQY
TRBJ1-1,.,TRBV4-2,ASSQDGGSGPNTEAF
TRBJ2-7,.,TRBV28,ASSRSGAPTYEQY
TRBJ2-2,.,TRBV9,ASSPRGEAGELF
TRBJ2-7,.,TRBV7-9,ATTGEGGSYEQY
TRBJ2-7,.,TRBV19,ASFYEQY
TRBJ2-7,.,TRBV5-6,ASSLRLAGPYEQY
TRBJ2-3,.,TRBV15,ATSRDHQGADTQY
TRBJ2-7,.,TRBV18,ASSLRDRPWDEQY
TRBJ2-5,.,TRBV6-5,ASSGLAGGETQY
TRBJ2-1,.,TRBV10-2,ASSLSRDGGYEQF
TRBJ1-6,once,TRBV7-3,ASGADNSPLH
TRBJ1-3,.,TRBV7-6,ASSSAPGLSPGNTIY
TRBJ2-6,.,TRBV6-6,ASSPRSGANVLT
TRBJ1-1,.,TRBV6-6,ASSSSNIEAF
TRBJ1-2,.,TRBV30,AWSASYAPYGYT
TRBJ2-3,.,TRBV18,ASSIDRTPSARTDTQY
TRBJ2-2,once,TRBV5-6,ASSLAHLGELF
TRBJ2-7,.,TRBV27,ASSPTGAVSRSSYEQY
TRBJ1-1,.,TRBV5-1,ASSQGQLMNTEAF
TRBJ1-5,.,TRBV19,ASRRYTGAYSNQPQH
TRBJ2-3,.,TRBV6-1,ASSGLAGPRSDTQY